The sequence of this T cell receptor (beta chain) was determined in a study of chronic HIV infection and antiretroviral therapy (dated by TCRdb to between 2015 and 2017). In the case of this clonotype: It has no known antigen specificity. One base away there is no much larger clone; base qualities are not given.

The library was generated by 5' RACE. The sample was run on an Illumina MiSeq. Starting from the raw public reads, TCRdb applied fastp trimming at Q25, assembled clones with MiXCR and retained in-frame beta chains. Each CDR3 protein appears once, grouped with its most common genes and DNA. Here the sample has approximately 47,000 distinct CDR3 sequences; 19% occur a single time. Of the sample, roughly 3% is held by the ten largest clones. Source material: peripheral blood. The sequence derives from an adult who had HIV and had not received antiretroviral therapy, or was an uninfected healthy control (not recorded which).

In nucleotide form, the sequence is TGTGCCACCAGTGGTGGGAATACCAGCACAGATACGCAGTATTTT. Its translation is CATSGGNTSTDTQYF. The rearrangement joined TRBV24-1 to TRBJ2-3; too little of a D gene remains to name it. V and J are truncated by 5 bases and 0 bases respectively, leaving an intervening sequence of 11 bases. Inclusive of the bounding cysteine and phenylalanine, the CDR3 is 15 residues long. Only the CDR3 DNA is retained, 45 bases long and in frame from the first base. The germline V gene yields KGHDR for CDR1 and SFDVKD for CDR2.